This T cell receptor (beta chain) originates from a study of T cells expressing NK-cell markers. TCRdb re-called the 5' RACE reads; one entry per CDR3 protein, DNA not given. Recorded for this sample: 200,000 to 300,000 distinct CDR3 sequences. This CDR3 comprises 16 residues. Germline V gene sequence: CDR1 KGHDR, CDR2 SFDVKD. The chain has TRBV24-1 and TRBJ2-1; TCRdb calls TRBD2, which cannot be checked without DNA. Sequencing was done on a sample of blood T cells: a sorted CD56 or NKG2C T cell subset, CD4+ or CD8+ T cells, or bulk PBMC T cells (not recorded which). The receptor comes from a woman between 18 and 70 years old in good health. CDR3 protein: CATSDLTSPSRNEQFF.